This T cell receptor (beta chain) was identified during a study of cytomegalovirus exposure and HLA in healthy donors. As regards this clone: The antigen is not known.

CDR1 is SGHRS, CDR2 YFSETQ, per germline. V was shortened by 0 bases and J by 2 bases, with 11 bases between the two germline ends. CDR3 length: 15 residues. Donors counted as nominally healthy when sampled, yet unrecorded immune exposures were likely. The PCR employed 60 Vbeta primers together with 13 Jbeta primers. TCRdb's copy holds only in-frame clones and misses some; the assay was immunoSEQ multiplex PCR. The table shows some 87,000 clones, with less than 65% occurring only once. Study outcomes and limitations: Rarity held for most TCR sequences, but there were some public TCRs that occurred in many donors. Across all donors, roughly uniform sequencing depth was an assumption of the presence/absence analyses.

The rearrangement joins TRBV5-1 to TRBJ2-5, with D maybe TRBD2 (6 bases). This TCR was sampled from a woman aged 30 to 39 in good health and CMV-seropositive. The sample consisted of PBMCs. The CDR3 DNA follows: TGCGCCAGCAGCTTGGGGAGGGTGGTTCAAGAGACCCAGTACTTC. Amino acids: CASSLGRVVQETQYF.